The 4 T cell receptor beta chains listed next were all sequenced from one sample in a study of cytomegalovirus exposure and HLA in healthy donors. PCR used 60 Vbeta primers and 13 Jbeta primers. Data came from immunoSEQ multiplex PCR; TCRdb stores just in-frame clones and leaves some out. The sample includes 110,000 to 150,000 clones, roughly four fifths of them seen just once. Sequenced material: PBMCs. The receptors shown here come from a man aged 30 to 39 in good health and CMV-seronegative.

This clone was detected a few times. The chain links TRBV28 to TRBJ1-2, with 8 nucleotides matching TRBD1. The CDR3 loop spans 13 amino acids. The germline CDR1 and CDR2 sequences are MDHEN and SYDVKM. V gave up 6 bases and J gave up 7 bases; unmatched junction bases: 7. Here the CDR3 reads CASSTLQGGGYTF. CDR3 nucleotide sequence: TGTGCCAGCAGCACCCTACAGGGGGGTGGCTACACCTTC.

This clone was detected only a few times. This chain joins TRBV2 and TRBJ1-2; a possible D gene is TRBD1 (5 bases). Trimming removed 3 bases at V and 0 bases at J, with 11 bases between. The CDR3 runs 15 residues. CDR1 SNHLY and CDR2 FYNNEI come from the germline V gene. The CDR3 bases are TGTGCCAGCAGTGAGGCCGGGGGAGCTAACTATGGCTACACCTTC. Translating gives CASSEAGGANYGYTF.

This clone was picked up a small number of times. V gene TRBV9 combines with J gene TRBJ2-5, with D tentatively TRBD2 (7 bases). The CDR3 is made up of 16 amino acids. Germline lookup yields CDR1 SGDLS and CDR2 YYNGEE. Deletions cut 0 bases from V and 1 base from J, with 13 bases between. For the CDR3, the DNA is TGTGCCAGCAGCGTAGGTTTAGGGGGGGCCCAAGAGACCCAGTACTTC. It yields the protein CASSVGLGGAQETQYF.

The V and J genes are TRBV5-1 and TRBJ2-4; 13 bases fit TRBD2. This CDR3 spans 24 amino acids. Germline assignment: CDR1 SGHRS and CDR2 YFSETQ. V dropped 0 bases and J dropped 1; count of bases not matched to a gene: 22. The CDR3 loop reads CASSLEVWGRGLAGVPGAKNIQYF. In DNA form, the CDR3 reads TGCGCCAGCAGCTTGGAGGTCTGGGGACGCGGACTAGCGGGAGTCCCCGGGGCCAAAAACATTCAGTACTTC. The full variable domain, in which reference TRBV5-1 and TRBJ2-4 provide the parts outside the CDR3, is KAGVTQTPRYLIKTRGQQVTLSCSPISGHRSVSWYQQTPGQGLQFLFEYFSETQRNKGNFPGRFSGRQFSNSRSEMNVSTLELGDSALYLCASSLEVWGRGLAGVPGAKNIQYFGAGTRLSVL.